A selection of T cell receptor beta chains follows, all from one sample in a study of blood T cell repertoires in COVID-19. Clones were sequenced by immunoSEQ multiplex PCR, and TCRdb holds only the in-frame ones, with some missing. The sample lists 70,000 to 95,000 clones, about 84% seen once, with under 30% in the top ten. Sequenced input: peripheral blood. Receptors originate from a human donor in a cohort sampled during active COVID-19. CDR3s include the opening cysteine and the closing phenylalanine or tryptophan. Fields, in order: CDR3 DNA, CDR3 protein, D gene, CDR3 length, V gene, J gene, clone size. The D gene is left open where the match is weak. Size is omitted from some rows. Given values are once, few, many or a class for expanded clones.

CDR3 DNA: TGTGCCAGCAGCGTAGTAGCGGGAACCTACAATGAGCAGTTCTTC; CDR3 protein: CASSVVAGTYNEQFF; D gene: TRBD2; CDR3 length: 15; V gene: TRBV9; J gene: TRBJ2-1; clone size: NA
CDR3 DNA: TGTGCCTCCCAGGGGCGCGAAGACACTGAAGCTTTCTTT; CDR3 protein: CASQGREDTEAFF; D gene: NA; CDR3 length: 13; V gene: TRBV2; J gene: TRBJ1-1; clone size: NA
CDR3 DNA: TGTGCCAGCAGCTTAGGTCCTAGCGGTTACTCCTACGAGCAGTACTTC; CDR3 protein: CASSLGPSGYSYEQYF; D gene: TRBD2; CDR3 length: 16; V gene: TRBV7-2; J gene: TRBJ2-7; clone size: NA
CDR3 DNA: TGCGCCAGCAGTCAGGTCACTTCGGATTCACCCCTCCACTTT; CDR3 protein: CASSQVTSDSPLHF; D gene: NA; CDR3 length: 14; V gene: TRBV5-1; J gene: TRBJ1-6; clone size: NA
CDR3 DNA: TGTGCCAGCAGCTTGGCCACCGGGGGGACCAGGTATGAGCAGTTCTTC; CDR3 protein: CASSLATGGTRYEQFF; D gene: TRBD2; CDR3 length: 16; V gene: TRBV5-4; J gene: TRBJ2-1; clone size: NA
CDR3 DNA: TGCGCCAGCAGCTTTACAGGGGGCGAGGGTGAAAAACTGTTTTTT; CDR3 protein: CASSFTGGEGEKLFF; D gene: TRBD1; CDR3 length: 15; V gene: TRBV5-1; J gene: TRBJ1-4; clone size: NA
CDR3 DNA: TGTGCCAGCAAACAATCTAGCGGTTCCCCGTCCGAGCAGTACTTC; CDR3 protein: CASKQSSGSPSEQYF; D gene: TRBD2; CDR3 length: 15; V gene: TRBV27; J gene: TRBJ2-7; clone size: NA
CDR3 DNA: TGTGCCACTGCCGGCGGGGGGGCTAGCGGGGAGCTGTTTTTT; CDR3 protein: CATAGGGASGELFF; D gene: TRBD2; CDR3 length: 14; V gene: TRBV10-3; J gene: TRBJ2-2; clone size: NA
CDR3 DNA: TGCGCCAGCAGCTGGGACAGGAGCTCCTACGAGCAGTACTTC; CDR3 protein: CASSWDRSSYEQYF; D gene: TRBD1; CDR3 length: 14; V gene: TRBV4-1; J gene: TRBJ2-7; clone size: NA
CDR3 DNA: TGTGCCAGCAGCTCGCCGGGACTAGCGACTGACAATGAGCAGTTCTTC; CDR3 protein: CASSSPGLATDNEQFF; D gene: TRBD2; CDR3 length: 16; V gene: TRBV7-9; J gene: TRBJ2-1; clone size: NA
CDR3 DNA: TGTGCCAGCAGTTACTCGAGTACGCAGTATTTT; CDR3 protein: CASSYSSTQYF; D gene: NA; CDR3 length: 11; V gene: TRBV6-5; J gene: TRBJ2-3; clone size: NA
CDR3 DNA: TGTGCCAGCAGCCTCCGACAGGGTGTCGATGAGCAGTTCTTC; CDR3 protein: CASSLRQGVDEQFF; D gene: TRBD1; CDR3 length: 14; V gene: TRBV13; J gene: TRBJ2-1; clone size: NA
CDR3 DNA: TGTGCCAGCAGCGTAGCTGCGGGACAGACGATAGATACGCAGTATTTT; CDR3 protein: CASSVAAGQTIDTQYF; D gene: NA; CDR3 length: 16; V gene: TRBV9; J gene: TRBJ2-3; clone size: NA
CDR3 DNA: TGTGCCAGCAGCGTATCCCCGGGACAGGGAAACTACGAGCAGTACTTC; CDR3 protein: CASSVSPGQGNYEQYF; D gene: TRBD1; CDR3 length: 16; V gene: TRBV9; J gene: TRBJ2-7; clone size: NA
CDR3 DNA: TGTGCCAGCAGTCGCGGGGGGTACCAAGAGACCCAGTACTTC; CDR3 protein: CASSRGGYQETQYF; D gene: TRBD2; CDR3 length: 14; V gene: TRBV5-4; J gene: TRBJ2-5; clone size: NA
CDR3 DNA: TGCGCCAGCAGCTTGGCCACAGATTCACCCCTCCACTTT; CDR3 protein: CASSLATDSPLHF; D gene: NA; CDR3 length: 13; V gene: TRBV5-1; J gene: TRBJ1-6; clone size: NA
CDR3 DNA: TGCGCCAGCAGACAGACTAGCGGGCCTGGTAATGAGCAGTTCTTC; CDR3 protein: CASRQTSGPGNEQFF; D gene: TRBD2; CDR3 length: 15; V gene: TRBV5-1; J gene: TRBJ2-1; clone size: few
CDR3 DNA: TGTGCCACCGCCCAGGGGGCCCAGGATACGCAGTATTTT; CDR3 protein: CATAQGAQDTQYF; D gene: TRBD1; CDR3 length: 13; V gene: TRBV15; J gene: TRBJ2-3; clone size: NA
CDR3 DNA: TGCGCCAGCAGCTTTCAGGGGGCAGGGACTGAAGCTTTCTTT; CDR3 protein: CASSFQGAGTEAFF; D gene: TRBD1; CDR3 length: 14; V gene: TRBV5-1; J gene: TRBJ1-1; clone size: NA
CDR3 DNA: TGCGCCAGCACCGACCAGGGAACTAATGAAAAACTGTTTTTT; CDR3 protein: CASTDQGTNEKLFF; D gene: NA; CDR3 length: 14; V gene: TRBV5-1; J gene: TRBJ1-4; clone size: NA
CDR3 DNA: TGTGCCAGCAGGGAACAGGGGGGCGGAAACACCATATATTTT; CDR3 protein: CASREQGGGNTIYF; D gene: TRBD1; CDR3 length: 14; V gene: TRBV2; J gene: TRBJ1-3; clone size: NA
CDR3 DNA: TGTGCCAGTAGTATGCAGGACTTTTCAGGAAACACCATATATTTT; CDR3 protein: CASSMQDFSGNTIYF; D gene: NA; CDR3 length: 15; V gene: TRBV19; J gene: TRBJ1-3; clone size: once
CDR3 DNA: TGTGCCAGCAGTGCGCCCCGGGGGGGCGTCGCCAATGAGCAGTTCTTC; CDR3 protein: CASSAPRGGVANEQFF; D gene: TRBD2; CDR3 length: 16; V gene: TRBV6-1; J gene: TRBJ2-1; clone size: NA
CDR3 DNA: TGTGCCATCAGTGAGCCGACTAGCTACGAGCAGTACTTC; CDR3 protein: CAISEPTSYEQYF; D gene: NA; CDR3 length: 13; V gene: TRBV10-3; J gene: TRBJ2-7; clone size: many